This T cell receptor beta chain derives from a study of vaccination effects on CD4 cells after COVID-19. As for the study in general: Post-vaccine draws lagged the second dose by a median of 72 days.

Clones were sequenced by immunoSEQ multiplex PCR, and TCRdb holds only the in-frame ones, with some missing. Of about 73,000 clones in the sample, about 73% were seen once. Germline CDR1 and CDR2: KGHSH and LQKENI. The CDR3 is 15 residues long. V lost 4 bases and J lost 1, with 11 bases in between. Cultured cells yielded isolated CD4+ T cells after 10 days. Two-dose BNT162b2 or mRNA-1273 vaccination was given to participants. A half-volume exchange with IL-2 medium occurred on days 3 and 7. Concerning this clone: Its antigen is not known.

The origin of this receptor is a human donor who received a COVID-19 vaccine. The rearrangement joins TRBV18 to TRBJ1-3; D ambiguous. The sequencing used CD4+ T cells from PBMCs cultured without peptide, collected after COVID-19 vaccination. This CDR3 reads CASSQRTASGNTIYF. As DNA, the CDR3 is TGTGCCAGCTCACAGAGGACGGCTTCTGGAAACACCATATATTTT.